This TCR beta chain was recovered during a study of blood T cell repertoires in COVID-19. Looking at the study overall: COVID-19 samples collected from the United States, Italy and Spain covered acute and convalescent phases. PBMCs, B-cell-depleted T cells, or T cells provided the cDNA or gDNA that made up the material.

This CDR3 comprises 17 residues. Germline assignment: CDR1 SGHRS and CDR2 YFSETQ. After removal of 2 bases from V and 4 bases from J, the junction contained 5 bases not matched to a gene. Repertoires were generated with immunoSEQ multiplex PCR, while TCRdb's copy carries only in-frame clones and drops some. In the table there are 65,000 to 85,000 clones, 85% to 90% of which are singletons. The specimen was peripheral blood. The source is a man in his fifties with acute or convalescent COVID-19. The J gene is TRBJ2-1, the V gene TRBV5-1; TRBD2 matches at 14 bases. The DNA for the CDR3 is TGCGCCAGCAGCTTTGGGACTAGCGGGAGTTCGTACAATGAGCAGTTCTTC. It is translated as CASSFGTSGSSYNEQFF.